The 17 T cell receptor beta chains below all came from one sample that was sequenced in a study of cytomegalovirus exposure and HLA in healthy donors. PCR involved 60 Vbeta and 13 Jbeta primers. Clones were read by immunoSEQ multiplex PCR, and TCRdb kept only the in-frame ones, dropping some. Of about 37,000 clones listed, roughly 79% are singletons. The sequenced material came from PBMCs. The receptors derive from a woman in her 40s in good health and CMV-seronegative.

The chain joins TRBV5-1 to TRBJ1-4; the match to TRBD1 covers 7 bases. The CDR3 has 13 residues. V trimming: 1 base; J trimming: 8 bases; junction bases outside the gene matches: 2. Germline lookup yields CDR1 SGHRS and CDR2 YFSETQ. The CDR3 is CASSLPGGEKLFF. CDR3 sequence (DNA): TGCGCCAGCAGCTTGCCAGGGGGGGAAAAACTGTTTTTT.

CDR3 bases: TGTGCCAGTAACCCCCGGGGGAGCACTGAAGCTTTCTTT. This gives the protein CASNPRGSTEAFF. The chain employs TRBV19 and TRBJ1-1; D is possibly TRBD1 (5 bases). Germline V gene lookup returns CDR1 LNHDA and CDR2 SQIVND (reference sequence). V was clipped by 7 bases and J by 4 bases, with 13 bases between them. The CDR3 covers 13 residues. Based on the CDR3 plus reference TRBV19 and TRBJ1-1, the full variable domain is DGGITQSPKYLFRKEGQNVTLSCEQNLNHDAMYWYRQDPGQGLRLIYYSQIVNDFQKGDIAEGYSVSREKKESFPLTVTSAQKNPTAFYLCASNPRGSTEAFFGQGTRLTVV.

The rearrangement links TRBV18 to TRBJ1-6; TRBD1 agrees at 8 bases. V was clipped by 4 bases and J by 6 bases; unmatched bases: 2. The CDR3 is 14 amino acids. Looked up from germline, CDR1 is KGHSH and CDR2 is LQKENI. The CDR3: CASSLDRGNSPLHF. CDR3 nucleotide sequence: TGTGCCAGCTCACTTGACAGGGGTAATTCACCCCTCCACTTT.

The rearrangement joins TRBV19 to TRBJ1-5; D might be TRBD1 (6 bases). Trimming took 3 bases from V and 6 from J, leaving 12 bases between them. This CDR3 region has 14 residues. Germline V gene data show CDR1 as LNHDA and CDR2 as SQIVND (reference sequence). CDR3 amino acids: CASSMGGPGQPQHF. CDR3 DNA sequence: TGTGCCAGTAGTATGGGGGGGCCAGGTCAGCCCCAGCATTTT.

V and J are TRBV11-2 and TRBJ1-5; D not resolved. Trimming took off 5 bases at V and 6 bases at J, with 11 bases between the two ends. In germline, CDR1 is SGHAT, CDR2 FQNNGV. This CDR3 is built from 13 residues. The CDR3, as DNA: TGTGCCAGCAGCCCGAGTATGTCTCAGCCCCAGCATTTT. Its protein product is CASSPSMSQPQHF.

The chain employs TRBV18 and TRBJ2-1; D gene uncertain. The ends were cut back, 6 bases at V and 10 bases at J, with 22 bases in the middle. Germline V gene lookup returns CDR1 KGHSH and CDR2 LQKENI. CDR3 length equals 15 residues. DNA for the CDR3: TGTGCCAGCTCGCCGATTGGAGATCCGAGGAACGAGCAGTTCTTC. This translates into CASSPIGDPRNEQFF. The full variable domain, rest sourced from reference TRBV18 and TRBJ2-1, is NAGVMQNPRHLVRRRGQEARLRCSPMKGHSHVYWYRQLPEEGLKFMVYLQKENIIDESGMPKERFSAEFPKEGPSILRIQQVVRGDSAAYFCASSPIGDPRNEQFFGPGTRLTVL.

For the CDR3, the DNA is TGTGCCAGCAGTGTCAGCTTAGCGGGGGCCCTACTTACTTACACAGATACGCAGTATTTT. Translating it yields CASSVSLAGALLTYTDTQYF. This chain connects TRBV6-1 to TRBJ2-3, with 9 nucleotides matching TRBD2. The V gene end was trimmed by 4 bases and the J gene end by 2 bases; junction bases not matched to a gene: 19. Germline V gene lookup returns CDR1 MNHNS and CDR2 SASEGT. The CDR3 sequence is 20 residues long.

This rearrangement joins TRBV7-2 to TRBJ2-1; 13 bases align to TRBD2. Per the germline V gene, CDR1 is SGHTA and CDR2 is FQGNSA. V was clipped by 2 bases and J by 6 bases; unmatched bases: 7. The CDR3 length is 17 residues. CDR3 residues: CASSLSPTSGGSNEQFF. The CDR3 nucleotides read TGTGCCAGCAGCTTAAGTCCGACTAGCGGGGGGTCCAATGAGCAGTTCTTC.

The rearrangement uses TRBV28 and TRBJ2-3; D is uncertain. CDR1 MDHEN and CDR2 SYDVKM come from the germline V gene. The CDR3 loop spans 15 amino acids. V gave up 7 bases and J gave up 1 base, with 15 bases separating them. In nucleotides, the CDR3 is TGTGCCAGCATCTCGGTCAGGCTACGCACAGATACGCAGTATTTT. It is translated as CASISVRLRTDTQYF.

The chain has TRBV27 and TRBJ1-1; 8 bases match TRBD1. The junction had 4 bases not matched to a gene; V was cut back by 6 bases and J by 1 base. Per germline, CDR1 MNHEY and CDR2 SMNVEV (reference sequence). CDR3 length equals 14 residues. In DNA form, the CDR3 reads TGTGCCAGCAGAAAGACAGGGGCGAACACTGAAGCTTTCTTT. Protein product: CASRKTGANTEAFF.

The chain employs TRBV5-5 and TRBJ2-7; the match to TRBD1 covers 11 bases. The V and J ends lost 3 bases and 3 bases, in that order; junction bases with no gene match: 2. Germline loops: CDR1 SGHKS, CDR2 YYEKEE (reference sequence). The CDR3 consists of 14 residues. As DNA, the CDR3 is TGTGCCAGCAGCTCCGGGACAGGGGGCTACGAGCAGTACGTC. This encodes CASSSGTGGYEQYV.

This chain uses TRBV6-1 with TRBJ1-1; D unclear. The CDR3 loop spans 15 amino acids. With 0 bases removed from V and 3 bases from J, the gap between germline ends came to 11 bases. The germline gives CDR1 MNHNS, CDR2 SASEGT. The CDR3 bases are TGTGCCAGCAGTGAAGCGGATGAGGCCCACACTGAAGCTTTCTTT. Encoded protein: CASSEADEAHTEAFF.

This chain uses TRBV4-3 with TRBJ2-7, with 10 nucleotides matching TRBD1. This CDR3 has 17 amino acids. Trimming at V came to 1 base and at J to 3 bases, leaving 9 bases not matched to a gene. Germline V gives CDR1 LGHNA, CDR2 YSLEER. The CDR3 DNA sequence: TGCGCCAGCAGCCAAGGGGACAGGGGCAACAGCGACTACGAGCAGTACTTC. Protein product: CASSQGDRGNSDYEQYF.

The chain couples TRBV6-5 to TRBJ1-6; perhaps TRBD1 as D (5 bases). The germline CDR1 and CDR2 sequences are MNHEY and SVGAGI. With 6 bases removed from V and 3 bases from J, the gap between germline ends came to 12 bases. The CDR3 has 15 residues. The CDR3 is CASRTDGGYNSPLHF. The CDR3, as DNA: TGTGCCAGCAGAACCGACGGGGGCTATAATTCACCCCTCCACTTT.

The chain joins TRBV5-1 to TRBJ2-1, with TRBD2 matching over 9 bases. The CDR3 runs 15 residues. The J segment lost 3 bases and the V segment lost 4 bases, leaving 5 bases of the junction unmatched. Germline loops: CDR1 SGHRS, CDR2 YFSETQ. The CDR3 nucleotides are TGCGCCAGCAGCGTCAAGCGGGGGGACTACAATGAGCAGTTCTTC. Encoded protein: CASSVKRGDYNEQFF.

The chain uses TRBV25-1 and TRBJ1-2, with D possibly being TRBD1 (5 bases). This CDR3 comprises 12 residues. The V and J ends lost 11 bases and 4 bases respectively, with 14 bases between them. From germline, CDR1 is MGHDK and CDR2 SYGVNS. The CDR3: CAALGGVYGYTF. As DNA, the CDR3 is TGTGCCGCCCTTGGGGGGGTCTATGGCTACACCTTC.

In its sample, this clone was seen a few times. The rearrangement links TRBV4-1 to TRBJ1-5, with 11 bases matching TRBD1. Germline V gene lookup returns CDR1 MGHRA and CDR2 YSYEKL. The CDR3 runs to 15 residues. The V segment lost 5 bases and the J segment 4 bases; nucleotides outside the gene matches: 4. The CDR3 region has the DNA TGCGCCAGCAGCTATGGGACAGGGGGTAATCAGCCCCAGCATTTT. It is translated as CASSYGTGGNQPQHF.